The 13 T cell receptor beta chains below were found in one sample sequenced in a study of identical twins (dated by TCRdb to between 2015 and 2016). Libraries were constructed by 5' RACE. Data came from an Illumina HiSeq 2000. The public reads were reanalyzed by TCRdb: fastp trimming at Q25, MiXCR alignment, in-frame beta chains only. Rows with a matching CDR3 protein are joined into one entry that keeps the most common DNA and genes. The sample table lists hundreds of thousands of distinct CDR3 sequences, 5.5% to 7.5% of them with a count of one. The ten largest clones represent about 2% of the sample. Sequenced material: naive T cells sorted from blood. The cell subset or site label here, explained by the study, means: cells isolated with a human naive T-cell isolation kit. Receptor source: a man between 18 and 35 years old in good health.

This clonotype was recorded many times. This chain connects TRBV20-1 to TRBJ2-7, with D possibly matching TRBD1 (5 bases). Germline V gives CDR1 DFQATT, CDR2 SNEGSKA (reference sequence). CDR3 length equals 14 residues. Deletions cut 5 bases from V and 2 bases from J, with 16 bases between. The CDR3 DNA is TGCAGTGCTTCAGGGTACCAGGGAACCTACGAGCAGTACTTC. Translating it yields CSASGYQGTYEQYF.

CDR3 sequence: CASSQDSSGSVTDTQYF. The CDR3 coding sequence is TGTGCCAGCAGCCAAGATTCTAGCGGGAGTGTCACAGATACGCAGTATTTT. The rearrangement joins TRBV4-2 to TRBJ2-3, with 10 bases fitting TRBD2. The V gene end was trimmed by 0 bases and the J gene end by 2 bases; junction bases not matched to a gene: 5. There are 17 residues in the CDR3. The germline V gene encodes CDR1 LGHNA and CDR2 YNFKEQ.

This rearrangement joins TRBV20-1 to TRBJ2-1; maybe TRBD1 (6 bases). Germline loops: CDR1 DFQATT, CDR2 SNEGSKA (reference sequence). The CDR3 loop spans 16 amino acids. Trimming stripped 1 base from V and 9 bases from J, with 22 bases between. CDR3 nucleotides: TGCAGTGCTAGAGGTCCAAGGGGGAATCCTTGCACTGAGCAGTTCTTC. Its translation: CSARGPRGNPCTEQFF.

This clonotype was counted only a few times. The chain couples TRBV5-5 to TRBJ2-1; D is uncertain. Between the trimmed V and J ends, which lost 2 bases and 5 bases, there was a span of 14 bases. This CDR3 has 15 amino acids. From germline, CDR1 is SGHKS and CDR2 YYEKEE (reference sequence). Written as DNA, the CDR3 is TGTGCCAGCAGCTTACTCTCGGGCAGAAACAATGAGCAGTTCTTC. Its protein product is CASSLLSGRNNEQFF.

This clonotype came up a few times. The chain employs TRBV20-1 and TRBJ2-7; 9 bases match TRBD2. CDR3 length: 15 residues. Germline V gives CDR1 DFQATT, CDR2 SNEGSKA (reference sequence). With 1 base clipped from V and 2 bases from J, the junction kept 6 bases outside the gene matches. CDR3 in DNA: TGCAGTGCTAGAGGGGGGCGGGAGGGCCCCTACGAGCAGTACTTC. It is translated as CSARGGREGPYEQYF.

This clonotype occurred a few times. The chain joins TRBV7-9 to TRBJ1-4; TRBD1 might be the D (5 bases). Trimming left V 7 bases short and J 7 bases short, with 16 bases between. The germline V gene encodes CDR1 SEHNR and CDR2 FQNEAQ (reference sequence). The CDR3 consists of 14 residues. CDR3 coding DNA: TGTGCCAGCATAAGATGGGGGGAGACTGAAAAACTGTTTTTT. As protein: CASIRWGETEKLFF.

The sample holds a few counts of this clonotype. This sequence joins TRBV7-9 and TRBJ2-3; TRBD2 is a possible D gene (6 bases). Germline V CDR1 and CDR2: SEHNR, FQNEAQ (reference sequence). This CDR3 is built from 15 residues. V lost 5 bases to trimming and J lost 6 bases, with 18 bases between them. The CDR3 is CASSPQLAEVDTQYF. CDR3 bases: TGTGCCAGCAGCCCGCAACTAGCAGAAGTCGATACGCAGTATTTT.

J is TRBJ2-4 and V is TRBV20-1; D gene uncertain. This CDR3 has 14 residues. CDR1 and CDR2 from the germline V gene are DFQATT and SNEGSKA (reference sequence). V was trimmed by 4 bases and J by 3 bases, leaving 13 bases between them. The CDR3 loop reads CSAKAGWDKNIQYF. The CDR3 DNA reads as TGCAGTGCTAAGGCAGGATGGGACAAAAACATTCAGTACTTC.

This clonotype was seen repeatedly, ten times or more. The chain joins TRBV20-1 to TRBJ2-1, with D perhaps TRBD1 or TRBD2 (5 bases each). The CDR3 is 15 residues long. The V end was cut by 4 bases, the J end by 9 bases, with 22 bases between. Per germline, CDR1 DFQATT and CDR2 SNEGSKA (reference sequence). The CDR3 region is CSANPAILGVGEQFF. The CDR3 nucleotides read TGCAGTGCTAACCCGGCCATACTGGGGGTCGGTGAGCAGTTCTTC.

The table lists this clonotype with a few counts. V usage is TRBV6-1 and J usage is TRBJ1-2, with D possibly matching TRBD1 (6 bases). The CDR3 length is 13 residues. Germline V gives CDR1 MNHNS, CDR2 SASEGT. V lost 6 bases and J lost 2, with 10 bases in between. The CDR3 region is CASSGGSNYGYTF. DNA for the CDR3: TGTGCCAGCAGCGGGGGCAGCAACTATGGCTACACCTTC.

This clonotype was observed a handful of times. This chain uses TRBV12-3 or TRBV12-4 with TRBJ2-3, with TRBD2 matching over 7 bases. This CDR3 contains 13 residues. V gave up 5 bases and J gave up 4 bases; unmatched junction bases: 3. CDR3 in amino acids: CASSKTSSDTQYF. CDR3 bases: TGTGCCAGCAGTAAGACTAGCTCAGATACGCAGTATTTT.

This clonotype was recorded many times. The chain has TRBV10-1 and TRBJ2-5; D is perhaps TRBD1 (6 bases). The germline CDR1 and CDR2 sequences are WNHNN and SYGVQD (reference sequence). The CDR3 runs 13 residues. Trimming stripped 9 bases from V and 4 bases from J, with 15 bases between. CDR3: CARRKPQGETQYF. The CDR3, as DNA: TGCGCCAGAAGAAAGCCACAGGGAGAGACCCAGTACTTC.

This clonotype was seen repeatedly, ten times or more. The chain combines TRBV12-3 or TRBV12-4 with TRBJ2-7; TRBD2 matches 8 bases. Trimming took 6 bases from V and 4 from J; bases not matched to a gene: 14. This CDR3 has 16 residues. The CDR3 region is CASSWSSGIGAYEQYF. As DNA, the CDR3 is TGTGCCAGCAGCTGGAGTAGCGGGATAGGGGCGTACGAGCAGTACTTC.